This TCR beta chain was sequenced during a study of shared clonotypes between healthy human individuals. This clone was recorded once. In the original processing: For the immunoSEQ data, sequences were junction-only without quality scores, so filtering differed. The data were produced by immunoSEQ multiplex PCR, yet TCRdb's version contains in-frame clones alone and is incomplete. V and J calls and clone size are those listed in that table; D and trimming were worked out from the DNA. The sample holds roughly 590,000 clones, around 95% seen once. CD8 cells regarded as naive lacked CD45RO, were positively chosen for CCR7, and omitted terminally differentiated effector memory CD45RA+ cells. The source of this sequence is a woman younger than 45 in good health. Sequenced sample: naive CD8+ T cells sorted from blood.

This CDR3 is CASSVGQGPFGYTF. The DNA for the CDR3 is TGTGCCAGCAGCGTTGGACAGGGACCCTTCGGCTACACCTTC. The chain employs TRBV13 and TRBJ1-2; 8 bases map to TRBD1. CDR1 PRHDT and CDR2 FYEKMQ come from the germline V gene (reference sequence). This CDR3 has 14 residues. Losses at the gene ends were 5 bases for V and 8 bases for J; bases not matched to a gene: 10.